What follows are 10 T cell receptor beta chains derived from one specimen sequenced in a study of cytomegalovirus exposure and HLA in healthy donors. Use of 60 Vbeta and 13 Jbeta primers characterized the PCR. Profiled with immunoSEQ multiplex PCR; TCRdb holds only in-frame clones, not every one. The sample contains about 160,000 clones, 60% to 85% of which appear only once. The specimen sequenced was PBMCs. These receptors all stem from a woman aged 45-59 years in good health and CMV-seropositive.

The chain recombines TRBV11-3 with TRBJ1-4; no firm D call. The CDR3 length is 13 residues. Germline CDR1 SGHNT, CDR2 YENEEA. V was shortened by 11 bases and J by 0 bases, with 10 bases between the two germline ends. CDR3 amino acids: CAGNMATNEKLFF. CDR3 DNA: TGTGCCGGCAACATGGCAACTAATGAAAAACTGTTTTTT.

The chain combines TRBV9 with TRBJ1-3, with TRBD1 identical over 7 bases. CDR1 is SGDLS, CDR2 YYNGEE, per germline. V was clipped by 3 bases and J by 1 base; unmatched bases: 7. The CDR3 extends over 16 amino acids. CDR3 amino acids: CASSGRDSFSGNTIYF. The CDR3 coding sequence is TGTGCCAGCAGCGGAAGGGACAGCTTTTCTGGAAACACCATATATTTT.

J is TRBJ2-4 and V is TRBV7-8; TRBD1 agrees at 9 bases. The V and J ends lost 3 bases and 8 bases, in that order; junction bases with no gene match: 2. The length of the CDR3 is 13 residues. Per the germline V gene, CDR1 is SGHVS and CDR2 is FQNEAQ. CDR3 sequence (DNA): TGTGCCAGCAGCTTTGACAGGGGGGACATTCAGTACTTC. Translated: CASSFDRGDIQYF.

This clone has just one count. The chain uses TRBV4-2 and TRBJ2-3; D remains ambiguous. Per the germline V gene, CDR1 is LGHNA and CDR2 is YNFKEQ. Trimming took 4 bases from V and 4 from J, leaving 12 bases between them. The CDR3 contains 14 residues. Here the CDR3 reads CASSLSLIADTQYF. CDR3 DNA sequence: TGTGCCAGCAGCCTGAGTCTAATCGCAGATACGCAGTATTTT.

V is TRBV19 and J is TRBJ2-3; 7 nucleotides match TRBD2. CDR3 length: 13 residues. CDR1 and CDR2 (germline): LNHDA, SQIVND (reference sequence). V lost 6 bases, J lost 1 base, and 1 base stayed unmatched. The DNA of the CDR3 is TGTGCCAGTAGGGGGAGGGGCACAGATACGCAGTATTTT. Protein sequence: CASRGRGTDTQYF.

V usage is TRBV5-6 and J usage is TRBJ2-1; 11 bases map to TRBD1. From germline, CDR1 is SGHDT and CDR2 YYEEEE. J gave up 8 bases and V 4 bases, and 8 bases lay outside the gene matches. The CDR3 runs 15 residues. The DNA for the CDR3 is TGTGCCAGCAGCGTCCGGACAGGGGGCGGCGATGAGCAGTTCTTC. This codes for CASSVRTGGGDEQFF.

This clone appeared a single time. The chain couples TRBV2 to TRBJ1-1; 7 nucleotides match TRBD1. Germline-derived CDR1 and CDR2 are SNHLY and FYNNEI. The V gene end was trimmed by 6 bases and the J gene end by 5 bases; junction bases not matched to a gene: 9. The CDR3 length is 14 residues. The CDR3 loop is CASREDRFETEAFF. The CDR3 nucleotides are TGTGCCAGCAGGGAGGACAGGTTTGAGACTGAAGCTTTCTTT.

Details on this clone: Additional DNA sequences in this sample encode the identical CDR3. This rearrangement joins TRBV5-4 to TRBJ2-1; the match to TRBD2 covers 12 bases. The V and J ends lost 0 bases and 4 bases, in that order; junction bases with no gene match: 2. Germline loops: CDR1 SGHNT, CDR2 YYREEE (reference sequence). The CDR3 runs 16 residues. CDR3: CASSLGTSGAYNEQFF. CDR3 sequence (DNA): TGTGCCAGCAGCTTGGGGACTAGCGGGGCTTACAATGAGCAGTTCTTC.

The chain couples TRBV18 to TRBJ1-3; the D gene is possibly TRBD1 (5 bases). The V gene's germline CDR1 is KGHSH and CDR2 LQKENI. The CDR3 is 16 residues long. With 0 bases removed from V and 4 bases from J, the gap between germline ends came to 13 bases. The CDR3 bases are TGTGCCAGCTCACCACCCGCAAGACAGAGAGGAAACACCATATATTTT. Translating it yields CASSPPARQRGNTIYF.

The rearrangement links TRBV2 to TRBJ2-5; D is unresolved. With 5 bases removed from V and 5 bases from J, the gap between germline ends came to 12 bases. The length of the CDR3 is 13 residues. CDR1 and CDR2 from the germline V gene are SNHLY and FYNNEI. The CDR3 sequence: CASSRDTAETQYF. The DNA for the CDR3 is TGTGCCAGCAGTAGAGACACTGCGGAGACCCAGTACTTC.